This TCR beta chain was sequenced for a study of human T cells and chemical hapten exposure. The overall study: Patients had diphenylcyclopropenone applied to the scalp weekly throughout the approximately 26-week study. The variation in per-sample TCR yields arose mainly from small differences in pooled library volumes.

In germline, CDR1 is SGHTA, CDR2 FQGNSA. V lost 5 bases and J lost 0, with 8 bases in between. The CDR3 sequence is 15 residues long. What the library attached to individual cDNA molecules were unique molecular identifiers. TCRdb reprocessed the RACE reads via MiXCR and lists one record per CDR3 protein. This table has tens of thousands of distinct CDR3 sequences, 12% appearing once. This sample's time point: pre-sensitization, week 0. Regarding treatment: therapeutic diphenylcyclopropenone sensitization with weekly scalp DPC. Prior to each patch test being applied, blood was drawn. The chain uses TRBV7-2 and TRBJ2-6, with D uncertain. The specimen comprised whole blood, sampled in connection with sensitization to the hapten diphenylcyclopropenone (DPC). The receptor was isolated from a woman in her 30s with alopecia areata. Some clones in this sample may be carry-over from other donors' samples. CDR3 DNA sequence: TGTGCCAGCAGCCCCCCCCACTCTGGGGCCAACGTCCTGACTTTC. Its protein product is CASSPPHSGANVLTF.